Below, one T cell receptor beta chain is given with its context. The CDR3 consists of 17 residues. V dropped 4 bases and J dropped 1; count of bases not matched to a gene: 8. The germline V gene encodes CDR1 MDHEN and CDR2 SYDVKM. These data belong to a study of T cell changes during pregnancy in multiple sclerosis. Repertoires were generated with immunoSEQ multiplex PCR, while TCRdb's copy carries only in-frame clones and drops some. The repertoire includes 100,000 or so clones, about 90% of them detected once, and around 3.1% sits in the top ten. This specimen was peripheral blood, taken in the second trimester of pregnancy. The TCR sequence derives from a female donor with multiple sclerosis, enrolled in a pregnancy study. V and J are TRBV28 and TRBJ2-7; TRBD2 aligns across 12 bases. Written as DNA, the CDR3 is TGTGCCAGCAGTTCCCCCCGGACTAGCGGGAAGTCCTACGAGCAGTACTTC. It yields the protein CASSSPRTSGKSYEQYF.